This T cell receptor (beta chain) was identified in a study of T cell repertoires in cytomegalovirus infection. Study-wide context: Selected CMV epitopes included recently identified HLA-C-restricted ones as well as well-studied HLA-B-restricted ones.

To note about this clonotype: The antigen remains unidentified.

MiXCR, applied by TCRdb to the reads, yields one record per CDR3 protein. The data show about 920,000 distinct CDR3 sequences, with 31% seen just once and about an eighth held by the top ten. Trimming cost V 0 bases and J 2 bases, with 12 bases left between them. Per the germline V gene, CDR1 is MGHRA and CDR2 is YSYEKL. The CDR3 is made up of 16 amino acids. Material: cultured CD8+ T cells from PBMCs, obtained from culture after CMV antigen stimulation. The chain links TRBV4-1 to TRBJ2-3; TRBD2 is a possible D gene (6 bases). This TCR came from a human donor in good health (CMV status not recorded). Some clones in this sample may be carry-over from other donors' samples. CDR3 coding DNA: TGCGCCAGCAGCCAAGATGGGCGGGGCTACACAGATACGCAGTATTTT. It codes for CASSQDGRGYTDTQYF.